Listed here are 16 T cell receptor beta chains from one sample, sequenced in a study of early T cells in non-severe SARS-CoV-2 infection. TCRdb itself ran the 5' RACE reads through MiXCR, one entry per CDR3 protein. The data contain more than 35,000 distinct CDR3 sequences, approximately 10% of them singletons. Source material: whole blood. The receptors were sampled from an adult who was a healthcare worker with PCR-confirmed SARS-CoV-2 infection or an uninfected control (not recorded which).

This clonotype was counted between two and nine times. V gene TRBV12-3 or TRBV12-4 combines with J gene TRBJ1-2; weak D call: TRBD1 (6 bases). The V end lost 3 bases, the J end lost 1 base, and 12 bases lay between the germline ends. The CDR3 covers 15 residues. CDR3 amino acids: CASSFLDSINYGYTF. The DNA of the CDR3 is TGTGCCAGCAGTTTTTTGGACAGCATTAACTATGGCTACACCTTC.

The V call is TRBV28, the J call TRBJ2-2; the D is unclear. CDR1 is MDHEN, CDR2 SYDVKM, per germline. V was shortened by 6 bases and J by 3 bases, with 11 bases between the two germline ends. The CDR3 is made up of 14 amino acids. CDR3 protein: CASRPYWDTGELFF. CDR3 nucleotide sequence: TGTGCCAGCAGGCCATACTGGGACACCGGGGAGCTGTTTTTT. Together with reference TRBV28 and TRBJ2-2, the CDR3 gives the full variable domain: DVKVTQSSRYLVKRTGEKVFLECVQDMDHENMFWYRQDPGLGLRLIYFSYDVKMKEKGDIPEGYSVSREKKERFSLILESASTNQTSMYLCASRPYWDTGELFFGEGSRLTVL.

This clonotype appeared a few times. The rearrangement joins TRBV3-1 to TRBJ1-2, with a tentative D call TRBD1 (6 bases). Germline CDR1 reads LGHDT; CDR2 reads YNNKEL (reference sequence). Trimming pared 4 bases from V and 4 bases from J, leaving 10 bases between. The CDR3 is made up of 13 amino acids. The CDR3 DNA is TGTGCCAGCAGCCTTCGGACAGCCTATGGCTACACCTTC. Translated, it gives CASSLRTAYGYTF.

The rearrangement joins TRBV20-1 to TRBJ2-7; D may be TRBD1 or TRBD2 (5 bases each). CDR1 DFQATT and CDR2 SNEGSKA come from the germline V gene (reference sequence). The CDR3 runs 14 residues. Trimming cost V 3 bases and J 3 bases, with 15 bases left between them. The CDR3 here is CSARTIGASYEQYF. The CDR3 nucleotides are TGCAGTGCTAGGACCATCGGGGCTAGCTACGAGCAGTACTTC.

There are a few counts of this clonotype. The V gene is TRBV27, the J gene TRBJ1-5, with D uncertain. This CDR3 has 12 amino acids. Germline CDR1 is MNHEY and CDR2 is SMNVEV (reference sequence). V was cut by 6 bases and J by 3 bases, with 6 bases left in between. For the CDR3, the DNA is TGTGCCAGCAGCACAAACAATCAGCCCCAGCATTTT. It codes for CASSTNNQPQHF.

In its sample, this clonotype was seen a few times. V usage is TRBV7-9 and J usage is TRBJ2-7; a possible D gene is TRBD2 (5 bases). The CDR3 sequence is 13 residues long. V lost 3 bases to trimming and J lost 3 bases, with 9 bases between them. The V gene's germline CDR1 is SEHNR and CDR2 FQNEAQ (reference sequence). CDR3 nucleotides: TGTGCCAGCAGCTTTTCTAGCTTCTACGAGCAGTACTTC. This encodes CASSFSSFYEQYF.

This clonotype was seen at least ten times. V and J are TRBV18 and TRBJ2-1; D may be TRBD2 (6 bases). CDR1 KGHSH and CDR2 LQKENI come from the germline V gene. V lost 4 bases and J 9 bases, leaving 10 bases between the germline ends. The CDR3 is 12 amino acids. The CDR3 loop reads CASSLFSGEQFF. The CDR3 bases are TGTGCCAGCTCACTCTTTAGCGGTGAGCAGTTCTTC.

This clonotype was counted ten times or more. The V gene is TRBV29-1, the J gene TRBJ2-6; 8 bases agree with TRBD1. This CDR3 region has 16 residues. CDR1 is SQVTM, CDR2 ANQGSEA, per germline. Trimming at V came to 6 bases and at J to 2 bases, leaving 9 bases not matched to a gene. In DNA, the CDR3 is TGCAGCGTGCAAACCCTACAGGGGGCTGGGGCCAACGTCCTGACTTTC. It translates to CSVQTLQGAGANVLTF. The complete variable domain, with remaining parts taken from reference TRBV29-1 and TRBJ2-6, reads SAVISQKPSRDICQRGTSLTIQCQVDSQVTMMFWYRQQPGQSLTLIATANQGSEATYESGFVIDKFPISRPNLTFSTLTVSNMSPEDSSIYLCSVQTLQGAGANVLTFGAGSRLTVL.

This clonotype was detected only a few times. The chain links TRBV2 to TRBJ2-3; 8 bases line up with TRBD1. Germline V lookup: CDR1 SNHLY, CDR2 FYNNEI. The CDR3 has 15 residues. The V segment lost 5 bases and the J segment 1 base; nucleotides outside the gene matches: 5. The CDR3 loop is CASSIRTGRTDTQYF. The CDR3 DNA reads TGTGCCAGCAGTATACGGACAGGGCGCACAGATACGCAGTATTTT.

This clonotype turned up a few times. V gene TRBV10-3 combines with J gene TRBJ1-2, with D tentatively TRBD1 (6 bases). This CDR3 region has 15 residues. Per germline, CDR1 ENHRY and CDR2 SYGVKD. V lost 1 base and J lost 3, with 12 bases in between. DNA of the CDR3: TGTGCCATCAGTGAGTTAATGGACAGCTACTATGGCTACACCTTC. Encoded protein: CAISELMDSYYGYTF.

This clonotype was detected ten times or more. The J gene is TRBJ1-1, the V gene TRBV6-5; D unclear. The CDR3 is 13 residues long. V was shortened by 2 bases and J by 1 base, with 5 bases between the two germline ends. Per the germline V gene, CDR1 is MNHEY and CDR2 is SVGAGI. CDR3 region: CASSYRRNTEAFF. DNA for the CDR3: TGTGCCAGCAGTTACCGGAGGAACACTGAAGCTTTCTTT.

This chain joins TRBV28 and TRBJ2-1, with 9 bases lining up with TRBD1. CDR1 is MDHEN and CDR2 is SYDVKM in the germline V gene. The trim removed 6 bases at V and 3 bases at J, leaving 9 bases unmatched. There are 16 residues in the CDR3. The CDR3 is CASRSIRQGDYNEQFF. In DNA, the CDR3 is TGTGCCAGCAGGAGTATTAGACAGGGGGACTACAATGAGCAGTTCTTC.

This clonotype was counted many times. The chain uses TRBV20-1 and TRBJ2-7; TRBD1 matches at 9 bases. The CDR3 contains 13 residues. The germline CDR1 and CDR2 sequences are DFQATT and SNEGSKA (reference sequence). Trimming took 4 bases from V and 6 from J; bases not matched to a gene: 7. In DNA form, the CDR3 reads TGCAGTGCTAAACAGGGGGCGCAGGGCGAGCAGTACTTC. It yields the protein CSAKQGAQGEQYF.

This clonotype was found a few times. The chain employs TRBV30 and TRBJ2-1; 8 nucleotides align to TRBD2. This CDR3 has 14 amino acids. The ends lost 4 bases at V and 4 bases at J; junction bases unmatched: 6. Germline V CDR1 and CDR2: GTSNPN, SVGIG (reference sequence). CDR3 region: CAWTPGLVYNEQFF. The CDR3 DNA reads as TGTGCCTGGACCCCGGGACTAGTTTACAATGAGCAGTTCTTC.

There are many counts of this clonotype. The chain carries TRBV19 and TRBJ1-5; 11 bases map to TRBD1. Germline lookup yields CDR1 LNHDA and CDR2 SQIVND (reference sequence). V was clipped by 4 bases and J by 3 bases; unmatched bases: 5. The CDR3 loop spans 16 amino acids. CDR3 DNA sequence: TGTGCCAGTAGTACGGGACAGGGGGGAAACAATCAGCCCCAGCATTTT. It encodes CASSTGQGGNNQPQHF.

Many counts were recorded for this clonotype. The chain uses TRBV28 and TRBJ2-1, with 8 positions matching TRBD1. Germline V gene sequence: CDR1 MDHEN, CDR2 SYDVKM. J lost 4 bases, V lost 7 bases, and 9 bases had no gene match. The CDR3 spans 15 residues. The CDR3: CASNFRDRTYNEQFF. CDR3 bases: TGTGCCAGCAACTTCCGGGACAGGACTTACAATGAGCAGTTCTTC.